Listed below are T cell receptor beta chains from one sample, sequenced in a study of T-cell memory formation after mild COVID-19. In TCRdb, the 5' RACE reads were re-called with MiXCR into one record per CDR3 protein. Altogether fewer than 50,000 distinct CDR3 sequences are present, about 7.3% being singletons, with the ten largest covering roughly 1.3%. Material for sequencing was PBMCs or a T cell subset sorted from them (not recorded which). Source of these receptors: a man in his late teens or twenties who had mild COVID-19 (a few samples of this study predate the infection). Cell type and time point are not known. Each CDR3 is given with its conserved first and last residue. The D gene is left open where the match is weak. Expanded clones get a size class; other rows say once, few or many, or leave the size out.

TRBJ1-1 | . | TRBV6-6 | many | TGTGCCAGCAGCGGTATTGAAGCTTTCTTT | CASSGIEAFF
TRBJ1-1 | . | TRBV14 | few | TGTGCCAGCAGCCACGGACACCTCATGAACACTGAAGCTTTCTTT | CASSHGHLMNTEAFF
TRBJ2-5 | . | TRBV5-6 | many | TGTGCCAGCAGCTTGAGCGGGACAGCGAAAGAGACCCAGTACTTC | CASSLSGTAKETQYF
TRBJ1-1 | TRBD1 | TRBV6-1 | few | TGTGCCAGCAGTGGAAACAGGGGGATAGGCACTGAAGCTTTCTTT | CASSGNRGIGTEAFF
TRBJ2-2 | . | TRBV4-1 | few | TGCGCCAGCACCGCTCCGGGACACAAGACCGGGGAGCTGTTTTTT | CASTAPGHKTGELFF
TRBJ2-7 | TRBD1 | TRBV6-1 | few | TGTGCCAGCAATCCCGTCGGACAGGGGGCTCAACTAACCTCCTACGAGCAGTACTTC | CASNPVGQGAQLTSYEQYF
TRBJ1-6 | . | TRBV7-2 | . | TGTGCCAGCAGCTTAGTTGCGAAGGGGAATTCACCCCTCCACTTT | CASSLVAKGNSPLHF
TRBJ2-1 | TRBD1 | TRBV2 | many | TGTGGCAGCGGGGCTCAGGGACAGGGGGCCGATGAGCAGTTCTTC | CGSGAQGQGADEQFF
TRBJ1-1 | TRBD1 | TRBV7-9 | few | TGTGCCAGCAGCATCGAGACAGGGGGCGAGGGCACTGAAGCTTTCTTT | CASSIETGGEGTEAFF
TRBJ2-3 | TRBD2 | TRBV6-1 | many | TGTGCCAGCAGGAACATCGAGTCGGGGGGGCACACGCAGTATTTT | CASRNIESGGHTQYF
TRBJ2-4 | . | TRBV15 | . | TGTGCCACCAGCAGAGATGGTCCCGCCGGGACGAAAAACATTCAGTACTTC | CATSRDGPAGTKNIQYF
TRBJ2-1 | TRBD1 | TRBV12-3/TRBV12-4 | . | TGTGCCAGCAGTCCGAACAGTGGGACAGGGGGCTCCTACAATGAGCAGTTCTTC | CASSPNSGTGGSYNEQFF
TRBJ1-6 | TRBD1 | TRBV2 | few | TGTGCCAGCAGCCCCGGACAGGGATTAGCTTCACCCCTCCACTTT | CASSPGQGLASPLHF
TRBJ1-2 | . | TRBV7-6 | few | TGTGCCAGCAGTCAATACTCGGGGACGGCTAACTATGGCTACACCTTC | CASSQYSGTANYGYTF
TRBJ2-1 | TRBD1 | TRBV10-1 | many | TGCGCCAGCAGTAAGCCGGGACAGGGGTGGAATGAGCAGTTCTTC | CASSKPGQGWNEQFF
TRBJ1-4 | . | TRBV4-3 | few | TGCGCCAGCAGCCAAGATCTTGGAGGCCAGGGGCGGGAAAAACTGTTTTTT | CASSQDLGGQGREKLFF